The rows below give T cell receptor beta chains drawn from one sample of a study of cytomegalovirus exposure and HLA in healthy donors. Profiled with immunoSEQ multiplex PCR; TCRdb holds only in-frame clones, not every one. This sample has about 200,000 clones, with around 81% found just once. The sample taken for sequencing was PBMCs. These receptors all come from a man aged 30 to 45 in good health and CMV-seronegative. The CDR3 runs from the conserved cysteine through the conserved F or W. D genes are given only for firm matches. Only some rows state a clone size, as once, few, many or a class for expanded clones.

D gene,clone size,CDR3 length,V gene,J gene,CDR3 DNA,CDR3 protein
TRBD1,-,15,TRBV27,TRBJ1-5,TGTGCCAGCAGTGGGGGACAGGGAGATGGTCAGCCCCAGCATTTT,CASSGGQGDGQPQHF
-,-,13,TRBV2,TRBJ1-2,TGTGCCAGCAGGCGGCAGGGAAACTATGGCTACACCTTC,CASRRQGNYGYTF
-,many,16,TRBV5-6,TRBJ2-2,TGTGCCAGCAGCCCGGTGACAGGATTTGTGACCGGGGAGCTGTTTTTT,CASSPVTGFVTGELFF
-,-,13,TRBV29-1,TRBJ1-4,TGCAGCGTCCAACGACAGACTAATGAAAAACTGTTTTTT,CSVQRQTNEKLFF
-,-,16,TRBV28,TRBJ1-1,TGTGCCAGCACCTCCGCGGGATGGGGCAAGAACACTGAAGCTTTCTTT,CASTSAGWGKNTEAFF
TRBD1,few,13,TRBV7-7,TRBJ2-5,TGTGCTAGCAGCTTCGGACAGGGGGAGACCCAGTACTTC,CASSFGQGETQYF
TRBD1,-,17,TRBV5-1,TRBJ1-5,TGCGCCAGCTCTGGACAGGGGATACTTTTTAGCAATCAGCCCCAGCATTTT,CASSGQGILFSNQPQHF
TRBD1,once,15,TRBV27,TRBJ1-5,TGTGCCAGCAGTTTACGGACAGGGGTTGGGCAGCCCCAGCATTTT,CASSLRTGVGQPQHF
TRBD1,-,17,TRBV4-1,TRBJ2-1,TGCGCCAGCAGCCACCCCCGGCCCGGGACAGACTACAATGAGCAGTTCTTC,CASSHPRPGTDYNEQFF
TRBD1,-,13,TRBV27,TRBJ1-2,TGTGCCAGCAGCAGGACAGGGATTAATGGCTACACCTTC,CASSRTGINGYTF
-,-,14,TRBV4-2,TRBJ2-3,TGTGCCAGCAGCCAAGGGGGGCCCTCGGATACGCAGTATTTT,CASSQGGPSDTQYF
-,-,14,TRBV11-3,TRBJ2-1,TGTGCCAGCAGCTTAGATCGGAGTTTCAATGAGCAGTTCTTC,CASSLDRSFNEQFF
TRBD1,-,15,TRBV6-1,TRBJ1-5,TGTGCCAGCAGTAATGTGGGACAGGGATACCAGCCCCAGCATTTT,CASSNVGQGYQPQHF
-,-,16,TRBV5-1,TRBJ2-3,TGCGCCAGCAGCTTGGAAGGTCCGGCGGGCACAGATACGCAGTATTTT,CASSLEGPAGTDTQYF
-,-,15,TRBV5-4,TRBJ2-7,TGTGCCAGCAGCTTCGCCCCAGTTGAGGCCTACGAGCAGTACTTC,CASSFAPVEAYEQYF
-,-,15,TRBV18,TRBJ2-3,TGTGCCAGCTCACCACCGGGACAAATGACAGATACGCAGTATTTT,CASSPPGQMTDTQYF
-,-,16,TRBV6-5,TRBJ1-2,TGTGCCAGCAGTTCTTTCCTCTCGGACAGTTTCTATGGCTACACCTTC,CASSSFLSDSFYGYTF
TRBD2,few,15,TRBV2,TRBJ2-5,TGTGCCAGCAGGAGGACTAGCGGGGCCAAAGAGACCCAGTACTTC,CASRRTSGAKETQYF
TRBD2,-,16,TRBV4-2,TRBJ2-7,TGTGCCAGCAGCCTCGGACTAGCGGGAGATGGGTACGAGCAGTACTTC,CASSLGLAGDGYEQYF
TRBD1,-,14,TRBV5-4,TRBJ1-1,TGTGCCAGCAGCTCACAGGGGGTGAACACTGAAGCTTTCTTT,CASSSQGVNTEAFF
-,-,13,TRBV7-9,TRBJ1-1,TGTGCCAGCAGCTCCATTTGGGGCAGTGAAGCTTTCTTT,CASSSIWGSEAFF
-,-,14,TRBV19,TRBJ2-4,TGTGCCAGTAGTATAAGTGGGGGCACGTACATTCAGTACTTC,CASSISGGTYIQYF
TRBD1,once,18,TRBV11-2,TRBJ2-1,TGTGCCAGCAGCTCCGGGACAGGGAAATCCGTGTCTTCCAATGAGCAGTTCTTC,CASSSGTGKSVSSNEQFF
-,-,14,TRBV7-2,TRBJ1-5,TGTGCCAGCAGCCCGGGGAATAGCAATCAGCCCCAGCATTTT,CASSPGNSNQPQHF
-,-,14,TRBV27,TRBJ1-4,TGTGCCAGCAGTTTACAGGCAACTAATGAAAAACTGTTTTTT,CASSLQATNEKLFF
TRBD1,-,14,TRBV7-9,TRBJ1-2,TGTGCCAGCAGACAAGGGACAGGTCTTTATGGCTACACCTTC,CASRQGTGLYGYTF
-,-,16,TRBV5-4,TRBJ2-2,TGTGCCAGCAGCCCCCGGGGAGGAGAGAACACCGGGGAGCTGTTTTTT,CASSPRGGENTGELFF
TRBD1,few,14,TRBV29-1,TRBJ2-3,TGCAGCGTGAGGGGGACAGGGGGCACAGATACGCAGTATTTT,CSVRGTGGTDTQYF
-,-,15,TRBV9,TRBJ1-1,TGTGCCAGCAGCGTAGGCCAATCGGGGAACACTGAAGCTTTCTTT,CASSVGQSGNTEAFF
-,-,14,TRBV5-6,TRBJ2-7,TGTGCCAGCAGCGTCAATCGGGGGTCCTACGAGCAGTACTTC,CASSVNRGSYEQYF
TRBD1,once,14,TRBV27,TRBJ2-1,TGTGCCAGCAGTTTATCGACAGGGGAGGATGAGCAGTTCTTC,CASSLSTGEDEQFF
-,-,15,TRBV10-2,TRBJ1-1,TGCGCCAGCAGGGGATCGGGCGGGTTTGTCACTGAAGCTTTCTTT,CASRGSGGFVTEAFF
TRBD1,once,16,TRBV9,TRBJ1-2,TGTGCCAGCAGCGAGGGACAGGGTGCTCTTCTCTATGGCTACACCTTC,CASSEGQGALLYGYTF
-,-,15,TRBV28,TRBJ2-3,TGTGCCAGCAGTTTTGGGGGCTCGAGGACAGATACGCAGTATTTT,CASSFGGSRTDTQYF
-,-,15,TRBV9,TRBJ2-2,TGTGCCAGCAGCGTAACCGAGGCCCACACCGGGGAGCTGTTTTTT,CASSVTEAHTGELFF
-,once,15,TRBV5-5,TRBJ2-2,TGTGCCAGCAGCTTGACAGGATCAAACACCGGGGAGCTGTTTTTT,CASSLTGSNTGELFF
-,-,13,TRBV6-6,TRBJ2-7,TGTGCCAGCACCGACAGGTTCAACTACGAGCAGTACTTC,CASTDRFNYEQYF
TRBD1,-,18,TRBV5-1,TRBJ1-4,TGCGCCAGCAGCATGTTTGGGACAGGGGTTGCAACTAATGAAAAACTGTTTTTT,CASSMFGTGVATNEKLFF